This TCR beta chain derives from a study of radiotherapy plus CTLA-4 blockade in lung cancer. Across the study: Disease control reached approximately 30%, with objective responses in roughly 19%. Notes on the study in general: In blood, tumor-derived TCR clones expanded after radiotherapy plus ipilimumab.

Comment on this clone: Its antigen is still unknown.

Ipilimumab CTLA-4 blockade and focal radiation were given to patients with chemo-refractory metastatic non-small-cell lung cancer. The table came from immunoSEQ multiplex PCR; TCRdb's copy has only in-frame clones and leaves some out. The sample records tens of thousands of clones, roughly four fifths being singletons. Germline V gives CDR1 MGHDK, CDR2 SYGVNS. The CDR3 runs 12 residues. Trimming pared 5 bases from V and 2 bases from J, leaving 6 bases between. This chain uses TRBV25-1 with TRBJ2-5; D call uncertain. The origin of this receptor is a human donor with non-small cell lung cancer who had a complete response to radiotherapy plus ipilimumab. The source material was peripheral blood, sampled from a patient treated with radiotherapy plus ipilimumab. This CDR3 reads CASSRWQETQYF. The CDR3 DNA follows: TGTGCCAGCAGTCGGTGGCAAGAGACCCAGTACTTC.